A single sample gave rise to the 2 T cell receptor beta chains below, sequenced in a study of blood T cell repertoires in COVID-19. Clones were read by immunoSEQ multiplex PCR, and TCRdb kept only the in-frame ones, dropping some. The sample carries fewer than 25,000 clones, 81% recorded once. Material: peripheral blood. The receptor source for this set is a man aged 70 or older with acute or convalescent COVID-19.

This clone was observed a single time. The rearrangement links TRBV6-2 or TRBV6-3 to TRBJ2-7, with D maybe TRBD2 (5 bases). The CDR3 is 15 residues long. Germline CDR1 reads MNHEY; CDR2 reads SVGEGT. V dropped 2 bases and J dropped 2 bases, with 13 bases sitting between them. For the CDR3, the DNA is TGTGCCAGCAGTTACACGGGGTCAGCGACCTACGAGCAGTACTTC. As protein: CASSYTGSATYEQYF.

This chain connects TRBV24-1 to TRBJ2-2; D may be TRBD1 (5 bases). V lost 3 bases and J 4 bases, leaving 11 bases between the germline ends. The CDR3 runs 15 residues. The germline gives CDR1 KGHDR, CDR2 SFDVKD. CDR3 sequence (DNA): TGTGCCACCAGTGATGTAACAGGATTCACCGGGGAGCTGTTTTTT. As protein: CATSDVTGFTGELFF.